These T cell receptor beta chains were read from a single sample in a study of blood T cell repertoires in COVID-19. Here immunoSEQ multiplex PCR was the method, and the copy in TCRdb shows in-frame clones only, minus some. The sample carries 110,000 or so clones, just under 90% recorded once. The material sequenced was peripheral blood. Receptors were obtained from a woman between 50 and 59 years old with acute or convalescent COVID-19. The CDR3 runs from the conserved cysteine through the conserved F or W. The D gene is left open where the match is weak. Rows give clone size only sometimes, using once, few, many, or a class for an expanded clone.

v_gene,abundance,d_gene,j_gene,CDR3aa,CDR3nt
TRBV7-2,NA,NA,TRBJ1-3,CASSLFSRGSSGNTIYF,TGTGCCAGCAGCTTATTCAGTCGGGGGAGCTCTGGAAACACCATATATTTT
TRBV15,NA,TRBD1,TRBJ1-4,CATSRFLPDRDNEKLFF,TGTGCCACCAGCAGATTCCTCCCTGACAGGGATAATGAAAAACTGTTTTTT
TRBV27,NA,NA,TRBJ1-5,CASSLIFRSGRDQPQHF,TGTGCCAGCAGTTTAATCTTCCGTTCGGGTCGGGATCAGCCCCAGCATTTT
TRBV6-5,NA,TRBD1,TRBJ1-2,CASTGGGTGRYGYTF,TGTGCCAGCACCGGAGGAGGGACAGGGCGATATGGCTACACCTTC
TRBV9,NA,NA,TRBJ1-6,CASSPGLGPLHF,TGTGCCAGCAGCCCAGGGTTAGGACCCCTCCACTTT
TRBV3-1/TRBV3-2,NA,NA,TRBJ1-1,CASSQSRTLNTEAFF,TGTGCCAGCAGCCAATCTAGGACACTGAACACTGAAGCTTTCTTT
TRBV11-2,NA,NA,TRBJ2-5,CASSLGQASVIGVGETQYF,TGTGCCAGCAGCTTAGGTCAGGCTAGCGTCATCGGAGTGGGAGAGACCCAGTACTTC
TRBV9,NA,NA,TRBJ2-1,CASSVSSGSHNEQFF,TGTGCCAGCAGCGTATCCAGCGGGTCCCACAATGAGCAGTTCTTC
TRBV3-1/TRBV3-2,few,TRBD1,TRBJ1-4,CASRTGANEKLFF,TGTGCCTCTCGGACAGGGGCTAATGAAAAACTGTTTTTT
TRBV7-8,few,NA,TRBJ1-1,CASSSRTEAFF,TGTGCCAGCAGCTCCAGGACTGAAGCTTTCTTT
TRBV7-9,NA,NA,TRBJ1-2,CASSLHAGFEGYTF,TGTGCCAGCAGCTTGCACGCGGGGTTTGAAGGCTACACCTTC
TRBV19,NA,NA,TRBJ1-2,CASSRGQNYGYTF,TGTGCCAGTAGCCGAGGACAGAACTATGGCTACACCTTC
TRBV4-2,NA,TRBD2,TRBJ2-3,CASNIAGGYTDTQYF,TGTGCCAGCAACATAGCGGGGGGTTACACAGATACGCAGTATTTT
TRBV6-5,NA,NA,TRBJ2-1,CASSQNRDDEQFF,TGTGCCAGCAGTCAAAACAGGGACGATGAGCAGTTCTTC
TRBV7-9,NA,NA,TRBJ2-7,CASSLSHEQYF,TGTGCCAGCAGCTTAAGCCACGAGCAGTACTTC
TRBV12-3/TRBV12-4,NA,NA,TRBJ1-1,CASRWGVGTEAFF,TGTGCCAGCCGATGGGGCGTAGGAACTGAAGCTTTCTTT
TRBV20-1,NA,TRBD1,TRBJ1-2,CRTGDSYGYTF,TGCAGGACCGGGGACAGCTATGGCTACACCTTC
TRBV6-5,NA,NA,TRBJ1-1,CASSPSFDSTEAFF,TGTGCCAGCAGTCCCTCATTTGACAGCACTGAAGCTTTCTTT